This T cell receptor beta chain was captured by sequencing in a study of cytomegalovirus exposure and HLA in healthy donors (dated by TCRdb to the late 2010s). At the level of the whole study: An earlier analysis of some 600 of the donors reported 250 to 300 Gb of sequence data and about 120 million unique TCR beta sequences obtained from roughly 170 million T cells. An early release that covered around 590 HLA-typed donors contained about 300 gigabases of sequencing data and 80 million or so unique TCR sequences. The genetic ancestry cluster associated with self-reported Caucasian donors included 81% of the 398 genotyped donors. The aim of the study was to test whether cataloging public T cell receptors could identify signatures of past pathogen exposure. The study profiled the T cell repertoires of under 700 subjects by immunosequencing and related them to cytomegalovirus serostatus. In addition to the first cohort of roughly 700 subjects, a separate validation cohort of approximately 130 different subjects was used. To predict cytomegalovirus infection status, the study combined high-throughput TCR immunosequencing, statistical association of individual TCRs with disease status, and machine learning. A later analysis re-analyzed previously published TCR beta repertoires from roughly 600 donors and added high-resolution HLA genotyping to study TCR occurrence patterns. Rather than using new phenotypic data, the later analysis identified candidate immune exposures from TCR beta sequences and from how often those sequences occurred across donors. An earlier analysis of 587 of the donors applied high-throughput TCR beta sequencing to assess whether each TCR beta V gene segment acted as functional or pseudogenic. Donor age, sex, ethnicity and CMV serostatus were compiled alongside the repertoire data. A later genetic analysis took genome-wide SNP genotypes for about 55% of the roughly 670 donors and used that subset as a discovery cohort. Every repertoire in the discovery cohort had been generated on one and the same sequencing platform. HLA typing included class I and class II loci at four-digit resolution. The number of typed donors differed by locus: about 629-630 for A, B, C, DRB1 and DQB1; approximately 530 for DQA1; approximately 600 for DPA1; and about 450 for DPB1. Several DR-DQ haplotypes were handled as single units for association and clustering, since linkage in the cohort was strong. Across some 400 genotyped donors of the cohort, an average of about 200,000 unique TCR beta nucleotide sequences per donor were sequenced, and 15% to 20% of those sequences were non-productive.

The method was the immunoSEQ multiplex PCR assay. The multiplex PCR relied on a mix of 60 forward primers for TCR Vbeta segments and 13 reverse primers for TCR Jbeta segments. The CDR3 region of rearranged TCR beta genes was amplified from genomic DNA by a multiplex PCR assay. On the Illumina HiSeq System, the amplified TCR beta libraries were sequenced as 87-base-pair reads. On the study's bioinformatics: In a later analysis, some 80 million unique TCR beta chains were counted across the 650 to 750 repertoires, and roughly 10 million of these chains were shared by at least two donors. To remove PCR and sequencing errors, raw reads were error-corrected and collapsed into unique sequences using a nearest-neighbor algorithm that merged closely related sequences. To assign V, D and J gene segments, CDR3 sequences were aligned to IMGT reference sequences. For a sequence to be retained, a match of at least six nucleotides was required to both a V gene segment and a J gene segment. Rearrangements were called productive when the CDR3 lacked stop codons and stayed in frame with V and J; all others were non-productive. CDR3 was defined by IMGT convention, running from the second conserved V-encoded cysteine to the conserved J-encoded phenylalanine. The earlier analysis of approximately 590 of the donors excluded any sequence lacking an unambiguous match to a single V gene segment. In an earlier analysis of 587 of the donors, a V segment was called functional when productive rearrangements were above 56.7%, and segregating when the standard deviation between donors exceeded 5%. To diagnose cytomegalovirus status from the catalog of TCR beta chain sequences, a statistical classification framework was built. V and J gene assignment, in a later analysis, came from comparing TCR nucleotide sequences with IMGT/GENE-DB human TR gene sequences. A later analysis assigned CDR3 sequences and most-parsimonious VDJ recombination scenarios with the TCRdist pipeline. A later analysis defined each TCR beta chain by its CDR3 amino acid sequence plus V-gene family, and excluded reads lacking a unique V-gene family. A later analysis removed several hundred highly shared, low-generation-probability nucleotide sequences to deal with suspected cross-contamination and a sequencing artifact. In a later analysis, a clonal expansion index was calculated for each public chain from normalized within-repertoire ranks of inferred template counts. A later analysis computed generation probabilities with a VDJ recombination model fitted to out-of-frame rearrangements, and checked the results against IGoR. In a later analysis, TCR-TCR, TCR-HLA and TCR-CMV co-occurrence was scored with hypergeometric tests, and a repertoire-size bias correction was applied to TCR pairs. In a later analysis, false discovery rates were estimated by permuting HLA or CMV assignments 20 times. In a later analysis, co-occurring TCRs were grouped using DBSCAN, with TCRdist sequence similarity added in when clustering inside HLA-allele-positive subsets. Co-occurrence clustering excluded repertoires with fewer than 30,000 or more than 120,000 public chains, plus five with anomalous nucleotide sharing. Held by TCRdb, this immuneACCESS table contains in-frame sequences only and omits some clones. Under half of the omission traces to an unresolved V gene where checked; the cause of the rest is unknown. The D gene and trimming were derived from the DNA, and the V and J assignments and clone size from that table. The sample data list 120,000 to 150,000 clones, and approximately 72% of these were observed just once. The top ten hold 6% to 8% of the sample.

A word on this clone: Its antigen remains undetermined. Within one base of it there is no much larger clone, and no base qualities were kept.

Results and caveats for the whole study, not just this receptor: A later analysis associated about 16,000 TCR beta sequences with specific HLA alleles at a false discovery rate of 0.05. The earlier analysis of approximately 590 of the donors excluded roughly 17 rarely observed V segments, including chromosome 9 orphons, because counts were too low. The only immune exposure information available for the cohort was CMV serostatus. An association between a missense DCLRE1C variant and V-gene and J-gene trimming of TCR beta chains was found in a later genetic analysis and replicated in an independent cohort. Cytomegalovirus status was reported to be diagnosed by the classifier with high specificity and sensitivity in both the original and validation cohorts. Compared with equally common non-associated chains, HLA-associated TCR beta chains in a later analysis were more clonally expanded and had lower generation probabilities. The cohort was sequenced for TCR beta chains only, and without alpha or paired-chain data the features that could be detected were limited. Correlated functional status among segregating V segments might be attributable to linkage disequilibrium, but an unknown experimental factor could not be ruled out. A later analysis found that TCR association rates varied across HLA loci, with DRB1 alleles showing the most associated TCRs and HLA-C alleles the fewest. Across donors, most TCR sequences were observed very rarely, whereas some public TCRs were present in many individuals. Sequencing depth was assumed to be roughly uniform across donors in the presence/absence analyses, though that assumption may not hold. A later analysis found that most CMV-associated TCR beta chains appeared HLA-restricted, with HLA associations seemingly driven largely by CMV exposure. Three of the identified cytomegalovirus-associated TCR beta chains were confirmed in vitro to be specific for cytomegalovirus antigens. According to a later analysis, parvovirus B19, influenza, CMV and Epstein-Barr virus appeared linked to several top co-occurrence clusters. Broadly in line with IMGT annotations, most TCR beta V segments showed up in productive rearrangements about 87% or about 30% of the time in an earlier analysis of several hundred of the donors. A further reported finding was that TCR beta sequences accurately predicted the HLA-A and HLA-B alleles for most subjects in the first cohort. A cluster of highly shared sequence variants was judged likely to represent a technical artifact of the sequencing pipeline. Because some donors lacked HLA typing at each locus, the association tests relied only on the typed subset. According to the authors, the approach could potentially be generalized to other disease states and immunological phenotypes. The study gave a list of 150 to 200 TCR beta chains associated with cytomegalovirus. When HLA alleles, especially DR and DQ, strongly co-occurred, TCR associations were difficult to assign to individual alleles. A later genetic analysis reported fewer N-insertions in productive TCRs among donors in an Asian-associated ancestry cluster than the roughly 700-donor mean.

The cohort consisted of fewer than 700 healthy bone marrow donors. Cohort members were all nominally healthy when sampled, although unrecorded immune exposures were likely present. The donor was CMV seronegative and was included in the group of a few hundred seronegative cohort members. Every donor gave a peripheral blood sample, and the peripheral blood mononuclear cells from that sample were used for TCR beta sequencing. Genomic DNA extraction from the blood cell samples was performed with the Qiagen DNeasy Blood Extraction Kit. Sequenced sample: PBMCs. The source of this sequence is a woman aged 55-69 years in good health and CMV-seronegative.

The DNA is TGTGCCAGTAGGGCAGGACAGCCCCCTAATACGCAGTATTTT. It is translated as CASRAGQPPNTQYF. The rearranged segments are TRBV19 and TRBJ2-3, with TRBD1 as a weak D call on 6 bases. CDR1 and CDR2 (LNHDA, SQIVND) derive from the germline V gene (reference sequence). V is shortened by 6 bases, J by 7 bases, and the region joining them spans 17 bases. Its CDR3 holds 14 amino acids, cysteine through phenylalanine. The sequence is cut down to CDR3 DNA, 42 bases in frame from base 1.